This T cell receptor (beta chain) was observed in a study of T cells in Graves' hyperthyroidism and ophthalmopathy. Study background: Once the initial diagnosis was made, peripheral blood was obtained before any treatment.

Diagnoses were established using clinical symptoms, serum thyroxine and TRAb, thyroid ultrasound and orbital computed tomography. Out of over 9 ml of fresh peripheral blood came the PBMCs. Authors of the study amplified TCR beta CDR3 regions from RNA transcripts. When the TCR CDR3 underwent first-round RT-PCR, the HTBI primer set was used. TCRdb ran MiXCR on the multiplex PCR reads and lists one entry per CDR3 protein. The table lists roughly 530,000 distinct CDR3 sequences, about a sixth of them singletons. Between the trimmed V and J ends, which lost 2 bases and 0 bases, there was a span of 11 bases. Per the germline V gene, CDR1 is SEHNR and CDR2 is FQNEAQ (reference sequence). The CDR3 is 15 amino acids. Study-level results: Most clonotypes expanded in thyroid above 0.001 were likewise present in blood.

As to this clonotype: Antigen unknown.

Material for sequencing was blood. The rearrangement uses TRBV7-9 and TRBJ2-7, with a possible D match to TRBD1 (5 bases). The TCR was taken from a woman aged 18-35 years with Graves' ophthalmopathy. The CDR3 spells CASSLNQDNSYEQYF. In DNA, the CDR3 is TGTGCCAGCAGCTTAAATCAGGACAACTCCTACGAGCAGTACTTC.